This T cell receptor (beta chain) was identified during a study of OX40 agonist ivuxolimab in advanced cancers. Overall study context: Patients assigned to dose escalation were diagnosed with hepatocellular carcinoma, melanoma, renal cell or head and neck cancer. A male proportion of more than 75% was recorded, with mean age approximately 57 years and range roughly 23 to 85.

Trimming removed 6 bases from V and 8 bases from J, with 23 bases in between. This CDR3 comprises 16 residues. Germline lookup yields CDR1 MDHEN and CDR2 SYDVKM. Measured with immunoSEQ multiplex PCR; TCRdb has only the in-frame clones, and not every one. The sample contains tens of thousands of clones, roughly nine tenths of which appear only once. With respect to this clone: What it binds is unknown.

The study's findings and limits: Researchers report that CD8+ T cells had, on average, more expanded clones than CD4+. Dose levels from 0.1 to 3.0 mg/kg saw CD4+ and CD8+ blood T cells expand clonally by week 6.

The clonotype comes from an adult with an advanced solid tumor such as melanoma, head and neck, liver or kidney cancer. The source was CD4+ or CD8+ T cells sorted from blood, collected in a trial of the OX40 agonist ivuxolimab. The rearrangement uses TRBV28 and TRBJ2-1; D tentatively fits TRBD1 or TRBD2 (5 bases each). The CDR3 here is CASRPSGTLAPHEQFF. CDR3 coding DNA: TGTGCCAGCAGGCCCTCAGGGACCCTAGCCCCACATGAGCAGTTCTTC.